This TCR beta chain was found in a study of blood T cell repertoires in COVID-19. Assay: immunoSEQ multiplex PCR; the TCRdb copy retains only in-frame clones and omits some. The data hold fewer than 50,000 clones, with roughly 84% observed a single time. V was pared by 10 bases and J by 6 bases, with 6 bases of the junction left unmatched. Germline V gene sequence: CDR1 KGHDR, CDR2 SFDVKD. This CDR3 is 14 amino acids long. This sequence joins TRBV24-1 and TRBJ2-1; 12 nucleotides match TRBD2. The sequenced material came from peripheral blood. The source of this sequence is a human donor in a cohort sampled during active COVID-19. DNA for the CDR3: TGTGCCACTACTAGCGGGAGGAATAGCAATGAGCAGTTCTTC. Amino acid sequence: CATTSGRNSNEQFF.